A single sample gave rise to the 23 T cell receptor beta chains below, sequenced in a study of T cell changes during pregnancy in multiple sclerosis. Produced via immunoSEQ multiplex PCR; TCRdb's table is partial and in-frame only. In the table there are 45,000 to 55,000 clones, roughly 90% of which are singletons. The sample was CD4+ T cells from peripheral blood mononuclear cells, taken after pregnancy. These receptors all stem from a female donor in good health, enrolled as a control in a pregnancy study.

The chain has TRBV7-9 and TRBJ1-6; TRBD1 matches at 7 bases. V shed 5 bases and J 4 bases; nucleotides not matched to a gene: 17. This CDR3 has 19 residues. The germline V gene has CDR1 SEHNR and CDR2 FQNEAQ (reference sequence). CDR3 protein: CASSERSDRAVTYNSPLHF. For the CDR3, the DNA is TGTGCCAGCAGCGAGCGATCAGACAGGGCAGTGACTTATAATTCACCCCTCCACTTT. Full variable domain (missing parts from reference TRBV7-9 and TRBJ1-6): DTGVSQNPRHKITKRGQNVTFRCDPISEHNRLYWYRQTLGQGPEFLTYFQNEAQLEKSRLLSDRFSAERPKGSFSTLEIQRTEQGDSAMYLCASSERSDRAVTYNSPLHFGNGTRLTVT.

The chain is built from TRBV28 and TRBJ2-2; a weak D match, TRBD2 (7 bases). The V end was cut by 3 bases, the J end by 5 bases, with 16 bases between. The length of the CDR3 is 16 residues. In germline, CDR1 is MDHEN, CDR2 SYDVKM. The CDR3 here is CASSFWGGAGTGELFF. CDR3 coding DNA: TGTGCCAGCAGTTTTTGGGGGGGCGCCGGTACCGGGGAGCTGTTTTTT.

The chain has TRBV29-1 and TRBJ1-2; D not resolved. Germline V lookup: CDR1 SQVTM, CDR2 ANQGSEA. V lost 7 bases and J lost 2, with 8 bases in between. This CDR3 spans 11 amino acids. The CDR3 region is CSAVRNYGYTF. The DNA for the CDR3 is TGCAGCGCCGTTCGGAACTATGGCTACACCTTC.

This chain uses TRBV10-3 with TRBJ2-7; TRBD1 matches 10 bases. J was trimmed by 7 bases and V by 6 bases; bases with no gene match: 6. This CDR3 spans 13 amino acids. Germline lookup yields CDR1 ENHRY and CDR2 SYGVKD. As DNA, the CDR3 is TGTGCCATCAGGGGGACAGGGGCGGGGGAGCAGTACTTC. Translated, it gives CAIRGTGAGEQYF.

This clone was recorded only once. The chain is built from TRBV28 and TRBJ1-2; 7 bases fit TRBD1. Per the germline V gene, CDR1 is MDHEN and CDR2 is SYDVKM. Unmatched junction bases numbered 6, after V lost 6 bases and J lost 2 bases. There are 14 residues in the CDR3. In nucleotides, the CDR3 is TGTGCCAGCAGGCGGGACAGCTTCAACTATGGCTACACCTTC. Translated: CASRRDSFNYGYTF.

In its sample, this clone was seen once. The chain has TRBV7-3 and TRBJ2-6, with D perhaps matching TRBD1 (5 bases). This CDR3 has 14 amino acids. CDR1 is SGHTA, CDR2 FQGTGA, per germline. Deletions cut 6 bases from V and 2 bases from J, with 8 bases between. The CDR3 sequence is CASSDRAGANVLTF. CDR3 sequence (DNA): TGTGCCAGCAGTGACAGAGCTGGGGCCAACGTCCTGACTTTC.

This chain connects TRBV27 to TRBJ2-7, with 9 bases matching TRBD1. The CDR3 length is 14 residues. Germline CDR1 MNHEY, CDR2 SMNVEV (reference sequence). The V segment lost 4 bases and the J segment 2 bases; nucleotides outside the gene matches: 3. This CDR3 is CASSSTGGPYEQYF. The CDR3 bases are TGTGCCAGCAGTTCAACAGGGGGCCCCTACGAGCAGTACTTC.

The chain combines TRBV2 with TRBJ1-5; 9 nucleotides align to TRBD1. This CDR3 is 14 amino acids long. CDR1 and CDR2 from the germline V gene are SNHLY and FYNNEI. The J segment lost 4 bases and the V segment lost 4 bases, leaving 2 bases of the junction unmatched. DNA for the CDR3: TGTGCCAGCAGTGGCGGGACAGGGAATCAGCCCCAGCATTTT. This codes for CASSGGTGNQPQHF.

The chain has TRBV6-6 and TRBJ1-1; 9 positions match TRBD1. This CDR3 has 16 amino acids. V was clipped by 2 bases and J by 1 base; unmatched bases: 5. CDR1 is MNHNY, CDR2 SVGAGI, per germline (reference sequence). This CDR3 is CASSYGGTGRNTEAFF. The CDR3 DNA reads TGTGCCAGCAGTTACGGAGGGACAGGGAGGAACACTGAAGCTTTCTTT.

This clone was detected a few times. The rearrangement links TRBV25-1 to TRBJ1-1; possible D gene TRBD1, 6 bases. V shed 5 bases and J shed 4 bases, with 11 bases lying between them. CDR3 size: 13 residues. Germline values: CDR1 MGHDK, CDR2 SYGVNS. The CDR3 sequence: CASSTGRATEAFF. The CDR3, as DNA: TGTGCCAGCAGTACAGGGAGGGCCACTGAAGCTTTCTTT.

The chain combines TRBV4-1 with TRBJ1-4; 9 bases agree with TRBD1. The germline V gene encodes CDR1 MGHRA and CDR2 YSYEKL. V was pared by 5 bases and J by 4 bases, with 8 bases of the junction left unmatched. The CDR3 is 16 residues long. The CDR3 region has the DNA TGCGCCAGCAGCTTCGACAGGGGGTATGGTAATGAAAAACTGTTTTTT. Translated, it gives CASSFDRGYGNEKLFF.

V and J are TRBV14 and TRBJ1-1; a possible D gene is TRBD1 (5 bases). CDR3 length equals 16 residues. Deletions cut 0 bases from V and 5 bases from J, with 16 bases between. Germline V gives CDR1 SGHDN, CDR2 FVKESK. The CDR3 DNA reads TGTGCCAGCAGCCAAGAATTGGGGCAGGGAGGGACTGAAGCTTTCTTT. Translation gives CASSQELGQGGTEAFF. The variable domain in full, with the rest retrieved from reference TRBV14 and TRBJ1-1, is EAGVTQFPSHSVIEKGQTVTLRCDPISGHDNLYWYRRVMGKEIKFLLHFVKESKQDESGMPNNRFLAERTGGTYSTLKVQPAELEDSGVYFCASSQELGQGGTEAFFGQGTRLTVV.

Only a few counts were recorded for this clone. This rearrangement joins TRBV29-1 to TRBJ1-1; tentatively, D is TRBD1 (6 bases). Germline loops: CDR1 SQVTM, CDR2 ANQGSEA. Trimming took 8 bases from V and 1 from J, leaving 11 bases between them. The CDR3 extends over 12 amino acids. As DNA, the CDR3 is TGCAGCTCTTTGACAGGGAACACTGAAGCTTTCTTT. Translated, it gives CSSLTGNTEAFF.

V usage is TRBV7-2 and J usage is TRBJ2-6, with D possibly TRBD2 on 5 matching bases. Germline V CDR1 and CDR2: SGHTA, FQGNSA. This CDR3 has 13 residues. Trimming removed 4 bases from V and 4 bases from J, with 5 bases in between. The CDR3 sequence: CASSWRGANVLTF. Written as DNA, the CDR3 is TGTGCCAGCAGCTGGAGGGGGGCCAACGTCCTGACTTTC. Complete variable domain (other parts from reference TRBV7-2 and TRBJ2-6): GAGVSQSPSNKVTEKGKDVELRCDPISGHTALYWYRQSLGQGLEFLIYFQGNSAPDKSGLPSDRFSAERTGGSVSTLTIQRTQQEDSAVYLCASSWRGANVLTFGAGSRLTVL.

This clone has only one observation. The chain uses TRBV5-4 and TRBJ2-1; 8 bases agree with TRBD2. There are 16 residues in the CDR3. J was trimmed by 0 bases and V by 4 bases; bases with no gene match: 6. The germline CDR1 and CDR2 sequences are SGHNT and YYREEE (reference sequence). This CDR3 is CASSPGLASSYNEQFF. In nucleotides, the CDR3 is TGTGCCAGCAGCCCTGGACTAGCAAGCTCCTACAATGAGCAGTTCTTC.

The CDR3 sequence is CASSPGTITDTQYF. CDR3 nucleotide sequence: TGTGCCAGCAGCCCGGGGACTATCACAGATACGCAGTATTTT. The rearrangement uses TRBV7-3 and TRBJ2-3, with 7 bases lining up with TRBD2. The CDR3 consists of 14 residues. The trim removed 5 bases at V and 2 bases at J, leaving 4 bases unmatched. The germline CDR1 and CDR2 sequences are SGHTA and FQGTGA.

The rearrangement links TRBV30 to TRBJ1-4; weak D call: TRBD1 (5 bases). Trimming stripped 0 bases from V and 5 bases from J, with 10 bases between. The germline V gene has CDR1 GTSNPN and CDR2 SVGIG (reference sequence). The CDR3 is 14 amino acids. The CDR3 sequence is CAWSVRQGNEKLFF. The CDR3 DNA is TGTGCCTGGAGTGTACGGCAGGGCAATGAAAAACTGTTTTTT.

This sequence joins TRBV5-4 and TRBJ2-7; 10 nucleotides align to TRBD1. J gave up 6 bases and V 4 bases, and 7 bases lay outside the gene matches. Germline V lookup: CDR1 SGHNT, CDR2 YYREEE (reference sequence). This CDR3 has 14 residues. The CDR3 DNA is TGTGCCAGCAGCCCGGGACAGGGGAGGGGCGAGCAGTACTTC. Its translation: CASSPGQGRGEQYF.

This chain connects TRBV4-2 to TRBJ1-5; weak D call: TRBD1 (6 bases). The CDR3 is made up of 16 amino acids. V was cut by 0 bases and J by 6 bases, with 15 bases left in between. Germline loops: CDR1 LGHNA, CDR2 YNFKEQ. The CDR3 bases are TGTGCCAGCAGCCAAGATCAGGGCAGGGGTGGTCAGCCCCAGCATTTT. Translation gives CASSQDQGRGGQPQHF.

The rearrangement uses TRBV6-6 and TRBJ2-4; 9 bases agree with TRBD1. Germline V lookup: CDR1 MNHNY, CDR2 SVGAGI (reference sequence). J lost 7 bases, V lost 4 bases, and 8 bases had no gene match. This CDR3 region has 15 residues. DNA for the CDR3: TGTGCCAGCAGTTTCCGGGACAGGGATCGGAACATTCAGTACTTC. Protein product: CASSFRDRDRNIQYF.

This sequence joins TRBV29-1 and TRBJ1-1; 9 positions agree with TRBD1. CDR1 SQVTM and CDR2 ANQGSEA come from the germline V gene. The CDR3 spans 12 residues. V lost 7 bases, J lost 5 bases, and 5 bases stayed unmatched. CDR3 protein: CSAWDRETEAFF. The CDR3 DNA follows: TGCAGCGCTTGGGACAGGGAAACTGAAGCTTTCTTT.

The chain recombines TRBV11-2 with TRBJ2-7; TRBD1 matches 8 bases. The CDR3 extends over 15 amino acids. Germline loops: CDR1 SGHAT, CDR2 FQNNGV. The J segment lost 3 bases and the V segment lost 2 bases, leaving 6 bases of the junction unmatched. CDR3 nucleotides: TGTGCCAGCAGCTTAACCGGGACAGGAGTCTACGAGCAGTACTTC. Protein: CASSLTGTGVYEQYF.

The V and J genes are TRBV18 and TRBJ1-1; TRBD1 might be the D (6 bases). CDR1 KGHSH and CDR2 LQKENI come from the germline V gene. Trimming shortened V by 3 bases and J by 0 bases, and 8 bases separated the two germline ends. The CDR3 sequence is 14 residues long. The CDR3 sequence is CASSPQGLNTEAFF. CDR3 nucleotides: TGTGCCAGCTCACCCCAGGGGTTGAACACTGAAGCTTTCTTT.